A selection of T cell receptor beta chains follows, all from one sample in a study of blood T cell repertoires in COVID-19. TCRdb's copy holds only in-frame clones and misses some; the assay was immunoSEQ multiplex PCR. This table holds more than 300,000 clones, under 90% found once. Input material: PBMCs or T cells enriched from blood (not recorded which). The receptors derive from a woman in her 30s who had recovered from COVID-19. The CDR3 runs from the conserved cysteine through the conserved F or W. Each record gives: D gene, V gene, clone size, J gene, CDR3 protein, CDR3 DNA. A D gene is named only where the DNA matches it firmly. Size tells how often a clone was seen (once, few, many) or the class of an expanded clone, and some rows leave it out.

d_gene: .; v_gene: TRBV10-1; abundance: .; j_gene: TRBJ2-1; CDR3aa: CASSGLRQGDAFF; CDR3nt: TGCGCCAGCAGTGGCTTAAGACAAGGGGATGCGTTCTTC
d_gene: .; v_gene: TRBV19; abundance: .; j_gene: TRBJ1-1; CDR3aa: CASSPRGSMITEAFF; CDR3nt: TGTGCCAGTAGTCCCAGGGGAAGTATGATCACTGAAGCTTTCTTT
d_gene: .; v_gene: TRBV25-1; abundance: .; j_gene: TRBJ2-7; CDR3aa: CASSFTYEQYF; CDR3nt: TGTGCCAGCTCTTTTACTTACGAGCAGTACTTC
d_gene: TRBD2; v_gene: TRBV27; abundance: .; j_gene: TRBJ2-3; CDR3aa: CASSLFLSGRRGTDTQYF; CDR3nt: TGTGCCAGCAGTTTATTTCTTAGCGGGAGGCGGGGCACAGATACGCAGTATTTT
d_gene: .; v_gene: TRBV3-1/TRBV3-2; abundance: .; j_gene: TRBJ1-1; CDR3aa: CASSQAEYTEAFF; CDR3nt: TGTGCCAGCAGCCAAGCGGAGTACACTGAAGCTTTCTTT
d_gene: TRBD2; v_gene: TRBV11-2; abundance: .; j_gene: TRBJ2-2; CDR3aa: CASSFTSDGELFF; CDR3nt: TGTGCCAGCAGCTTCACTAGCGACGGGGAGCTGTTTTTT
d_gene: .; v_gene: TRBV13; abundance: .; j_gene: TRBJ2-2; CDR3aa: CASSLGQQGGWSPNTGELFF; CDR3nt: TGTGCCAGCAGCTTAGGGCAACAAGGGGGTTGGAGCCCGAACACCGGGGAGCTGTTTTTT
d_gene: .; v_gene: TRBV7-9; abundance: .; j_gene: TRBJ1-2; CDR3aa: CASSSGLNYGYTF; CDR3nt: TGTGCCAGCAGCTCTGGACTGAACTATGGCTACACCTTC
d_gene: .; v_gene: TRBV15; abundance: .; j_gene: TRBJ2-7; CDR3aa: CATSRSTGIYEQYF; CDR3nt: TGTGCCACCAGCAGATCAACAGGGATCTACGAGCAGTACTTC
d_gene: TRBD2; v_gene: TRBV11-2; abundance: few; j_gene: TRBJ2-2; CDR3aa: CASSPGLAGAGGELFF; CDR3nt: TGTGCCAGCAGCCCGGGACTAGCGGGAGCTGGCGGGGAGCTGTTTTTT
d_gene: .; v_gene: TRBV24-1; abundance: .; j_gene: TRBJ1-2; CDR3aa: CATSDSAGYSAFYGYTF; CDR3nt: TGTGCCACCAGTGATTCGGCAGGCTACTCCGCCTTCTATGGCTACACCTTC
d_gene: TRBD1; v_gene: TRBV27; abundance: .; j_gene: TRBJ2-2; CDR3aa: CASSRQGNTGELFF; CDR3nt: TGTGCCAGCAGTCGACAGGGGAACACCGGGGAGCTGTTTTTT
d_gene: TRBD2; v_gene: TRBV14; abundance: .; j_gene: TRBJ2-7; CDR3aa: CASSSFASGKVGEQYF; CDR3nt: TGTGCCAGCAGCTCTTTTGCTAGCGGGAAAGTCGGCGAGCAGTACTTC
d_gene: .; v_gene: TRBV5-1; abundance: .; j_gene: TRBJ2-7; CDR3aa: CASAGQVGYEQYF; CDR3nt: TGCGCCAGTGCAGGGCAAGTGGGGTACGAGCAGTACTTC
d_gene: TRBD1; v_gene: TRBV18; abundance: .; j_gene: TRBJ1-2; CDR3aa: CASSDSRRQGGGYGYTF; CDR3nt: TGTGCCAGCTCCGACTCGAGGAGACAGGGAGGCGGCTATGGCTACACCTTC
d_gene: .; v_gene: TRBV13; abundance: once; j_gene: TRBJ1-2; CDR3aa: CASSLLGASINYGYTF; CDR3nt: TGTGCCAGCAGCTTATTAGGAGCCAGCATTAACTATGGCTACACCTTC
d_gene: TRBD1; v_gene: TRBV5-4; abundance: .; j_gene: TRBJ1-2; CDR3aa: CASSTSGQGHGYTF; CDR3nt: TGTGCCAGCAGCACTTCAGGACAGGGCCATGGCTACACCTTC
d_gene: TRBD2; v_gene: TRBV25-1; abundance: .; j_gene: TRBJ2-1; CDR3aa: CASSDLGLAGDNEQFF; CDR3nt: TGTGCCAGCAGTGACCTAGGACTAGCGGGAGACAATGAGCAGTTCTTC
d_gene: TRBD1; v_gene: TRBV19; abundance: .; j_gene: TRBJ1-2; CDR3aa: CASSLQPGQGGFVYGYTF; CDR3nt: TGTGCCAGTAGTCTGCAGCCGGGACAGGGGGGTTTTGTCTATGGCTACACCTTC
d_gene: .; v_gene: TRBV9; abundance: .; j_gene: TRBJ2-1; CDR3aa: CASSVGSLAPEQFF; CDR3nt: TGTGCCAGCAGCGTAGGGTCACTAGCCCCTGAGCAGTTCTTC
d_gene: .; v_gene: TRBV14; abundance: once; j_gene: TRBJ2-5; CDR3aa: CASSQARGPYQETQYF; CDR3nt: TGTGCCAGCAGCCAAGCTCGCGGCCCGTACCAAGAGACCCAGTACTTC
d_gene: .; v_gene: TRBV7-2; abundance: .; j_gene: TRBJ1-3; CDR3aa: CASSLDSGLGNTIYF; CDR3nt: TGTGCCAGCAGCTTGGATTCGGGTTTGGGAAACACCATATATTTT
d_gene: .; v_gene: TRBV11-2; abundance: .; j_gene: TRBJ2-7; CDR3aa: CASSLGPNKYF; CDR3nt: TGTGCCAGCAGCTTAGGCCCCAACAAGTACTTC
d_gene: .; v_gene: TRBV19; abundance: .; j_gene: TRBJ1-5; CDR3aa: CASGRGWQPQHF; CDR3nt: TGTGCCAGTGGGAGAGGGTGGCAGCCCCAGCATTTT
d_gene: .; v_gene: TRBV19; abundance: few; j_gene: TRBJ1-5; CDR3aa: CASSIDQNREGAVAGNQPQHF; CDR3nt: TGTGCCAGTAGTATAGATCAAAACAGAGAGGGAGCGGTAGCGGGCAATCAGCCCCAGCATTTT
d_gene: TRBD2; v_gene: TRBV18; abundance: many; j_gene: TRBJ2-5; CDR3aa: CASSPLLAGEETQYF; CDR3nt: TGTGCCAGCTCACCACTACTAGCGGGGGAAGAGACCCAGTACTTC